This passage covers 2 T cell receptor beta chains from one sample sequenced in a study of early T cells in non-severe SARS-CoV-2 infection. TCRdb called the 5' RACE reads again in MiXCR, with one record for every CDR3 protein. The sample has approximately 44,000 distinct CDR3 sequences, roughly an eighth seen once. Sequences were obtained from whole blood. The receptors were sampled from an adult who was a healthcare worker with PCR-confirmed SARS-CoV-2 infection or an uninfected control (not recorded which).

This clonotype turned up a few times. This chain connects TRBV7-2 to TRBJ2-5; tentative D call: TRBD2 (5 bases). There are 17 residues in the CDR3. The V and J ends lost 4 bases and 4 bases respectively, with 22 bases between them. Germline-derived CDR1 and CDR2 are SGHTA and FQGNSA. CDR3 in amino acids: CASSSGPVVWERETQYF. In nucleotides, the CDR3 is TGTGCCAGCAGCTCAGGACCCGTAGTATGGGAGAGAGAGACCCAGTACTTC.

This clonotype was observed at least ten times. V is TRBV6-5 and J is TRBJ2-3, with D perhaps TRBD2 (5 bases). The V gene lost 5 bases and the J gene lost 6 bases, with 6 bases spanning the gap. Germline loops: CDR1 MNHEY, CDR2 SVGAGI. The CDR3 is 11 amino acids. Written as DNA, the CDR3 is TGTGCCAGCAGTACGGGGGATACGCAGTATTTT. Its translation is CASSTGDTQYF.